Following are 26 T cell receptor beta chains from one sample sequenced in a study of shared T cell receptors in the human thymus. Method: immunoSEQ multiplex PCR; TCRdb's copy keeps in-frame clones and lacks some. There are under 450,000 clones in the sample; approximately 95% occur only once, and around 0.018% lies in the top ten. The sequenced sample consisted of thymocytes. These receptors all stem from a human donor.

This chain uses TRBV11-2 with TRBJ2-1; D remains unclear. Trimming shortened V by 5 bases and J by 6 bases, and 20 bases separated the two germline ends. CDR3 length: 16 amino acids. Germline lookup yields CDR1 SGHAT and CDR2 FQNNGV. The CDR3 nucleotides read TGTGCCAGCAGCCCCATGGGGTGGTTGGGTCCCAATGAGCAGTTCTTC. It specifies CASSPMGWLGPNEQFF.

This rearrangement joins TRBV1 to TRBJ2-7; whether TRBD1, the table's D call, matches the DNA was not checked. TRBV1 is an annotated pseudogene. The CDR3 runs to 16 residues. The DNA for the CDR3 is TGCACCAGCAGCCAAGCCCGGAACAGGGGGGTTTACGAGCAGTACTTC. Translating it yields CTSSQARNRGVYEQYF.

This sequence joins TRBV20-1 and TRBJ2-3; D possibly uses TRBD1 or TRBD2 (5 bases each). The CDR3 is made up of 11 amino acids. Germline CDR1 DFQATT, CDR2 SNEGSKA (reference sequence). Trimming removed 5 bases from V and 6 bases from J, with 9 bases in between. DNA for the CDR3: TGCAGTGCTGGGGGTTCGGATACGCAGTATTTT. Translation gives CSAGGSDTQYF.

CDR3 residues: CASSLASGRAIVNEQFF. The DNA for the CDR3 is TGTGCCAGCAGCTTAGCCAGCGGGAGGGCCATCGTGAATGAGCAGTTCTTC. The gene calls are TRBV7-2 and TRBJ2-1; 10 bases agree with TRBD2. The CDR3 extends over 17 amino acids. V gave up 0 bases and J gave up 7 bases; unmatched junction bases: 9. The germline CDR1 and CDR2 sequences are SGHTA and FQGNSA.

J is TRBJ2-1 and V is TRBV10-3; perhaps TRBD2 as D (6 bases). Trimming pared 4 bases from V and 2 bases from J, leaving 6 bases between. Germline values: CDR1 ENHRY, CDR2 SYGVKD. The CDR3 extends over 13 amino acids. The CDR3 protein is CAISGGAYNEQFF. The CDR3, as DNA: TGTGCCATCAGTGGGGGGGCCTACAATGAGCAGTTCTTC.

V usage is TRBV28 and J usage is TRBJ1-5; D is ambiguous. There are 15 residues in the CDR3. Germline loops: CDR1 MDHEN, CDR2 SYDVKM. The ends were cut back, 7 bases at V and 0 bases at J, with 13 bases in the middle. The CDR3 coding sequence is TGTGCCAGCAAGGTCGGCAGCGATAGCAATCAGCCCCAGCATTTT. The encoded protein is CASKVGSDSNQPQHF. Variable domain in full (rest from reference TRBV28 and TRBJ1-5): DVKVTQSSRYLVKRTGEKVFLECVQDMDHENMFWYRQDPGLGLRLIYFSYDVKMKEKGDIPEGYSVSREKKERFSLILESASTNQTSMYLCASKVGSDSNQPQHFGDGTRLSIL.

This chain links TRBV30 with TRBJ1-1; 7 positions agree with TRBD1. Trimming cost V 2 bases and J 1 base; bases outside gene matches: 4. Germline CDR1 and CDR2: GTSNPN and SVGIG (reference sequence). The CDR3 consists of 14 residues. The DNA for the CDR3 is TGTGCCTGGAGTATGGGACAGCCGAACACTGAAGCTTTCTTT. Amino acid sequence: CAWSMGQPNTEAFF.

The chain links TRBV27 to TRBJ2-7; no reliable D call. Looked up from germline, CDR1 is MNHEY and CDR2 is SMNVEV (reference sequence). The CDR3 runs 14 residues. V gave up 2 bases and J gave up 2 bases, with 10 bases separating them. The CDR3 loop reads CASSLGPTAYEQYF. The CDR3 coding sequence is TGTGCCAGCAGTTTAGGCCCAACGGCCTACGAGCAGTACTTC.

The rearrangement links TRBV2 to TRBJ2-7; 8 positions agree with TRBD1. V lost 11 bases to trimming and J lost 4 bases; unmatched junction nucleotides: 13. The CDR3 is 14 amino acids. Germline loops: CDR1 SNHLY, CDR2 FYNNEI. CDR3 in DNA: TGTGCCCCCCACAGTAGGGGACAGGAGTACGAGCAGTACTTC. It yields the protein CAPHSRGQEYEQYF.

This clone was seen only once. The J gene is TRBJ2-7, the V gene TRBV14, with D perhaps matching TRBD1 (7 bases). Germline CDR1 and CDR2: SGHDN and FVKESK. V lost 0 bases, J lost 5 bases, and 17 bases lay in between. There are 16 residues in the CDR3. CDR3 in DNA: TGTGCCAGCAGCCAAGATCGCGGGACAGTCGGCGACGAGCAGTACTTC. Translation: CASSQDRGTVGDEQYF. Full variable domain (remainder filled in from reference TRBV14 and TRBJ2-7): EAGVTQFPSHSVIEKGQTVTLRCDPISGHDNLYWYRRVMGKEIKFLLHFVKESKQDESGMPNNRFLAERTGGTYSTLKVQPAELEDSGVYFCASSQDRGTVGDEQYFGPGTRLTVT.

This clone appeared a single time. This rearrangement joins TRBV15 to TRBJ1-2, with no clear D. Germline V gives CDR1 LNHNV, CDR2 YYDKDF (reference sequence). CDR3 length: 12 residues. The ends were cut back, 5 bases at V and 8 bases at J, with 12 bases in the middle. For the CDR3, the DNA is TGTGCCACCAGCGACACCCCGGGCGGCTACACCTTC. It encodes CATSDTPGGYTF.

V usage is TRBV20-1 and J usage is TRBJ1-1; D is ambiguous. The CDR3 runs to 9 residues. Trimming removed 5 bases at V and 11 bases at J, with 9 bases between. Germline V lookup: CDR1 DFQATT, CDR2 SNEGSKA (reference sequence). The CDR3 here is CSAEWEAFF. The CDR3 DNA reads as TGCAGTGCTGAGTGGGAGGCTTTCTTT.

The V and J genes are TRBV5-1 and TRBJ2-7; perhaps TRBD2 as D (5 bases). This CDR3 contains 15 residues. The germline V gene encodes CDR1 SGHRS and CDR2 YFSETQ. V was cut by 2 bases and J by 2 bases, with 14 bases left in between. DNA for the CDR3: TGCGCCAGCAGCTTCCGGACTGCGAGGACCTACGAGCAGTACTTC. This translates into CASSFRTARTYEQYF.

This sequence joins TRBV19 and TRBJ2-5, with 8 bases lining up with TRBD2. The germline V gene encodes CDR1 LNHDA and CDR2 SQIVND (reference sequence). This CDR3 region has 15 residues. The junction had 9 bases not matched to a gene; V was cut back by 5 bases and J by 4 bases. The CDR3 DNA is TGTGCCAGTAGTCGGGTTAGCGGGACGGGAGAGACCCAGTACTTC. The encoded protein is CASSRVSGTGETQYF.

The V and J genes are TRBV9 and TRBJ1-1; 7 nucleotides align to TRBD1. Germline CDR1 reads SGDLS; CDR2 reads YYNGEE. CDR3 length: 15 residues. Trimming removed 3 bases from V and 1 base from J; junction bases left unmatched: 6. CDR3 amino acids: CASSGQQGWNTEAFF. The CDR3 coding sequence is TGTGCCAGCAGCGGGCAACAGGGGTGGAACACTGAAGCTTTCTTT.

The chain uses TRBV28 and TRBJ2-7; unclear D gene. Per the germline V gene, CDR1 is MDHEN and CDR2 is SYDVKM. The CDR3 runs 15 residues. V was clipped by 4 bases and J by 3 bases, with 16 bases between them. The CDR3 loop reads CASSSLTTLDYEQYF. Written as DNA, the CDR3 is TGTGCCAGCAGTTCCCTTACTACCCTCGACTACGAGCAGTACTTC.

The J gene is TRBJ2-5, the V gene TRBV10-3, with D perhaps matching TRBD2 (6 bases). The V end lost 3 bases, the J end lost 5 bases, and 13 bases lay between the germline ends. The CDR3 length is 14 residues. Germline assignment: CDR1 ENHRY and CDR2 SYGVKD. The CDR3 region is CAISDGSYFETQYF. The CDR3 DNA follows: TGTGCCATCAGTGACGGGAGTTATTTCGAGACCCAGTACTTC.

This sequence joins TRBV18 and TRBJ1-5, with TRBD1 as a possible D gene (5 bases). Per germline, CDR1 KGHSH and CDR2 LQKENI. V lost 0 bases and J 5 bases, leaving 14 bases between the germline ends. The CDR3 is made up of 16 amino acids. CDR3 residues: CASSPPKGIFDQPQHF. In DNA form, the CDR3 reads TGTGCCAGCTCACCACCGAAGGGGATTTTTGATCAGCCCCAGCATTTT.

The rearrangement joins TRBV4-2 to TRBJ2-3; tentatively, D is TRBD1 (5 bases). CDR3 length equals 17 residues. Trimming removed 0 bases at V and 0 bases at J, with 13 bases between. CDR1 and CDR2 (germline): LGHNA, YNFKEQ. CDR3 residues: CASSQDMGLTSTDTQYF. The CDR3 DNA reads as TGTGCCAGCAGCCAAGATATGGGGCTTACTAGCACAGATACGCAGTATTTT.

This clone came up once. The chain recombines TRBV10-2 with TRBJ1-5; no firm D call. The germline gives CDR1 WSHSY, CDR2 SAAADI. CDR3 length equals 17 residues. V was cut by 3 bases and J by 7 bases, with 22 bases left in between. The CDR3 loop reads CASSDFESDPPPQPQHF. As DNA, the CDR3 is TGCGCCAGCAGTGACTTTGAGTCTGATCCACCTCCCCAGCCCCAGCATTTT.

This sequence joins TRBV7-9 and TRBJ2-1; no clear D gene. Germline CDR1 and CDR2: SEHNR and FQNEAQ (reference sequence). CDR3 length: 14 amino acids. The V end was cut by 5 bases, the J end by 6 bases, with 14 bases between. The CDR3 bases are TGTGCCAGCAGCCAAAGGTGGTACGCCAATGAGCAGTTCTTC. Amino acid sequence: CASSQRWYANEQFF.

This chain joins TRBV11-2 and TRBJ2-7; the D gene is possibly TRBD2 (6 bases). CDR3 length equals 14 residues. Germline loops: CDR1 SGHAT, CDR2 FQNNGV. Trimming pared 1 base from V and 7 bases from J, leaving 14 bases between. The DNA of the CDR3 is TGTGCCAGCAGCTTAGGCGGGACTCATGGGGAGCAGTACTTC. Protein: CASSLGGTHGEQYF.

CDR3 nucleotides: TGTGCCAGCAGTTTATACAGGGTCCAGCCCCAGCATTTT. As protein: CASSLYRVQPQHF. The V call is TRBV28, the J call TRBJ1-5; TRBD1 might be the D (6 bases). This CDR3 has 13 amino acids. The V and J ends lost 1 base and 7 bases respectively, with 8 bases between them. The V gene's germline CDR1 is MDHEN and CDR2 SYDVKM.

The chain combines TRBV10-3 with TRBJ1-1; 8 nucleotides match TRBD1. The CDR3 is 16 residues long. Trimming cost V 2 bases and J 7 bases; bases outside gene matches: 12. Germline CDR1 reads ENHRY; CDR2 reads SYGVKD. Here the CDR3 DNA reads TGTGCCATCAGTGAGGGCCCAGGACAGGGATGTAATGAAGCTTTCTTT. Amino acid sequence: CAISEGPGQGCNEAFF.

The chain recombines TRBV25-1 with TRBJ2-1, with D tentatively TRBD1 or TRBD2 (6 bases each). Trimming left V 1 base short and J 5 bases short, with 15 bases between. The CDR3 covers 16 residues. Germline lookup yields CDR1 MGHDK and CDR2 SYGVNS. CDR3 region: CASSEFFRGPDNEQFF. The CDR3 DNA is TGTGCCAGCAGTGAATTTTTCCGGGGGCCAGACAATGAGCAGTTCTTC.

V gene TRBV10-1 combines with J gene TRBJ1-1, with D possibly being TRBD1 (5 bases). In germline, CDR1 is WNHNN, CDR2 SYGVQD (reference sequence). V was cut by 3 bases and J by 4 bases, with 15 bases left in between. CDR3 length: 15 amino acids. In nucleotides, the CDR3 is TGCGCCAGCAGTGAAGGCAACAGCCAGGGCACTGAAGCTTTCTTT. It encodes CASSEGNSQGTEAFF.